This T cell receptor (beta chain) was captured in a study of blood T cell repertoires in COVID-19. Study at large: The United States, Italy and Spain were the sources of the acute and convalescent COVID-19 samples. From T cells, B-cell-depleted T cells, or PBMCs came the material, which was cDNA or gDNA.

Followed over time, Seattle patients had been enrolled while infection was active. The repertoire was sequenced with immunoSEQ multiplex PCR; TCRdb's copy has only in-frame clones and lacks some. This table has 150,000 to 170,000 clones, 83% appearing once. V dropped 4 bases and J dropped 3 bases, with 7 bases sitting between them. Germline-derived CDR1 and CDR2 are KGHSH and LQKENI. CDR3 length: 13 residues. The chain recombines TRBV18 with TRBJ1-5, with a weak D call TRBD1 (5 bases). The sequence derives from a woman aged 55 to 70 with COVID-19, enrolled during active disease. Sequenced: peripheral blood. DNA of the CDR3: TGTGCCAGCTCACGGACAAACAATCAGCCCCAGCATTTT. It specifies CASSRTNNQPQHF. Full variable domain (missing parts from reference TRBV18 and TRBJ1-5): NAGVMQNPRHLVRRRGQEARLRCSPMKGHSHVYWYRQLPEEGLKFMVYLQKENIIDESGMPKERFSAEFPKEGPSILRIQQVVRGDSAAYFCASSRTNNQPQHFGDGTRLSIL.